This note documents a single T cell receptor (beta chain) sequence. Antigen: not known. This sample was taken from a study of T cell repertoires in cytomegalovirus infection. CDR1 and CDR2 from the germline V gene are DFQATT and SNEGSKA (reference sequence). The V segment lost 2 bases and the J segment 6 bases; nucleotides outside the gene matches: 11. This CDR3 region has 16 residues. Using its own MiXCR run on the reads, TCRdb lists one record per CDR3 protein. The sample consists of about 470,000 distinct CDR3 sequences, about 42% of them appearing once. V usage is TRBV20-1 and J usage is TRBJ2-3; 10 bases match TRBD2. The receptor comes from a human donor in good health (CMV status not recorded). Some clones in this sample may be carry-over from other donors' samples. The input for sequencing was cultured PBMCs, taken from culture after CMV antigen stimulation. Written as DNA, the CDR3 is TGCAGTGCTAGACTAGCGGGAGTCATCGATCGGGATACGCAGTATTTT. Amino acids: CSARLAGVIDRDTQYF.